These T cell receptor beta chains were read from a single sample in a study of cytomegalovirus exposure and HLA in healthy donors. Generated by immunoSEQ multiplex PCR, the TCRdb table keeps only in-frame clones and is missing some. The table has 200,000 or so clones, roughly 80% seen once. The sequencing input was PBMCs. These receptors were collected from a young man in good health and CMV-seronegative. Both conserved end residues are part of each CDR3. The order of the fields is V gene, D gene, clone size, J gene, CDR3 DNA, CDR3 protein. D genes are given only for firm matches. Not every row has a clone size; where given, it reads once, few, many or a size class.

>TRBV9|NA|NA|TRBJ1-4
TGTGCCAGCAGCCCTACCCCCACAGAAGTTGCAACTAATGAAAAACTGTTTTTT
CASSPTPTEVATNEKLFF
>TRBV5-5|TRBD1|NA|TRBJ2-1
TGTGCCAGCAGCTTGGAGACAGGGCCCTACAATGAGCAGTTCTTC
CASSLETGPYNEQFF
>TRBV7-9|NA|NA|TRBJ2-2
TGTGCCAGCAGCTTAAGACTGGCACGGGATACGAACACCGGGGAGCTGTTTTTT
CASSLRLARDTNTGELFF
>TRBV6-1|NA|NA|TRBJ1-1
TGTGCCAGCAGTGAGGTCAAGGGGGTCACTGAAGCTTTCTTT
CASSEVKGVTEAFF
>TRBV10-3|TRBD1|NA|TRBJ2-7
TGTGCCATCAGTGTACTGACAGGGGACGAGCAGTACTTC
CAISVLTGDEQYF
>TRBV19|NA|NA|TRBJ2-5
TGTGCCAGTAGTGACGGGACTGCGCGGAAGGGAGAGACCCAGTACTTC
CASSDGTARKGETQYF
>TRBV6-1|NA|few|TRBJ2-7
TGTGCCAGCAGTGAAGCCTACGGGGCGGGGAGCTCCTACGAGCAGTACTTC
CASSEAYGAGSSYEQYF
>TRBV2|TRBD2|NA|TRBJ2-5
TGTGCCAGCAGGGGGTCCCCGGGACTAGCGAGAGAGACCCAGTACTTC
CASRGSPGLARETQYF
>TRBV15|TRBD1|few|TRBJ2-5
TGTGCCACCAGCAGAGGACAGGGGGTTCATCAAGAGACCCAGTACTTC
CATSRGQGVHQETQYF
>TRBV28|NA|NA|TRBJ2-5
TGTGCCAGCAGTGTGGACAGCCTCCAAGAGACCCAGTACTTC
CASSVDSLQETQYF
>TRBV7-9|TRBD2|NA|TRBJ2-2
TGTTCCAGCAGCCGAATAGCGGGGGCCAACACCGGGGAGCTGTTTTTT
CSSSRIAGANTGELFF